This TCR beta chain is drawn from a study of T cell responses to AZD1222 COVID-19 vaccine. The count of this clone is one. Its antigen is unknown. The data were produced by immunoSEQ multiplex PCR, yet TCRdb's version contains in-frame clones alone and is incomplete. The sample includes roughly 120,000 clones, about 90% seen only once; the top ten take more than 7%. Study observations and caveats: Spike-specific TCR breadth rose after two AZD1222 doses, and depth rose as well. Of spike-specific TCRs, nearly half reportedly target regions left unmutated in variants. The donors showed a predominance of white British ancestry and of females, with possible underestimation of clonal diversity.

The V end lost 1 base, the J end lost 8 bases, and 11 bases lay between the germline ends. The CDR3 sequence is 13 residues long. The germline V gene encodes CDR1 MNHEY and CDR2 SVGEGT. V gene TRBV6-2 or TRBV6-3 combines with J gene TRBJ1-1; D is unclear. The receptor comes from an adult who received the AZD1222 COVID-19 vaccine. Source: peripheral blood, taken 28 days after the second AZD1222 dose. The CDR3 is CASSYFGRMEAFF. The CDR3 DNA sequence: TGTGCCAGCAGTTACTTCGGACGGATGGAAGCTTTCTTT.